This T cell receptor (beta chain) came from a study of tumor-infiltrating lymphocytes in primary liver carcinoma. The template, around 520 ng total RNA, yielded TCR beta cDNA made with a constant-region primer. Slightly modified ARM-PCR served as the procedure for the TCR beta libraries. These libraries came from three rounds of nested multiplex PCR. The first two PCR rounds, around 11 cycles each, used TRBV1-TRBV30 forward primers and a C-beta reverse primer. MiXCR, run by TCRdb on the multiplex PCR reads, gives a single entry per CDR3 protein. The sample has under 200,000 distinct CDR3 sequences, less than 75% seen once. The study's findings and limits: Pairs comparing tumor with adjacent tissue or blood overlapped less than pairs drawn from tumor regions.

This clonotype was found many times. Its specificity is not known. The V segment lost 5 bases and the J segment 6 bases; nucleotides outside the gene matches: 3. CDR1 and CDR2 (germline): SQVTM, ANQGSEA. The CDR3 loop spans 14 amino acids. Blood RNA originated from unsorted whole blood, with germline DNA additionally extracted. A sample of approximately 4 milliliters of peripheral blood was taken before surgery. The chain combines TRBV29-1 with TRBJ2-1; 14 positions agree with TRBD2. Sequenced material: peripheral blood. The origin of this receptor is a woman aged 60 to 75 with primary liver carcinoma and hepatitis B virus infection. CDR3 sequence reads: CSVTGTSGSNEQFF. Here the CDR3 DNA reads TGCAGCGTTACCGGGACTAGCGGGAGCAATGAGCAGTTCTTC.